This TCR beta chain is from a study of T-cell reconstitution after alpha-beta-depleted transplantation in children. Unique molecular identifiers were built into the TCRbeta library. TCRdb itself ran the PCR reads through MiXCR, one entry per CDR3 protein. This sample has 440,000 or so distinct CDR3 sequences; about 40% occur once, and the top ten carry 25% to 30%. This TCR was recovered from a girl aged 2 to 10 with aplastic anemia, due to receive a stem cell transplant. The source was PBMCs, collected before TCRalphabeta/CD19-depleted stem cell transplant.

CDR3 DNA sequence: TGCGCCAGCAGCGCCTCCTCACAGGGCAACTATGGCTACACCTTC. The encoded protein is CASSASSQGNYGYTF. The chain combines TRBV5-1 with TRBJ1-2; maybe TRBD1 (6 bases). Germline CDR1 SGHRS, CDR2 YFSETQ. V lost 4 bases to trimming and J lost 2 bases, with 15 bases between them. CDR3 length: 15 residues.